The sequence of this TCR beta chain was determined in a study of blood T cell repertoires in COVID-19. The wider study: PBMCs, B-cell-depleted T cells, or T cells were the source of the cDNA or gDNA that made up the material.

The data were produced by immunoSEQ multiplex PCR, yet TCRdb's version contains in-frame clones alone and is incomplete. In the table there are 220,000 or so clones, around 88% of which are singletons. Enrollees, about 18 to 90 years old, lived in 24 US areas. Researchers sorted participants into cohorts using their self-reported clinical history. The sequence was obtained from a woman aged 45 to 65 with acute COVID-19. The specimen was PBMCs or T cells enriched from blood (not recorded which).

The CDR3 spells CASSVKAGGSSYEQYF. The CDR3 coding sequence is TGTGCCAGCAGCGTAAAGGCCGGTGGGAGCTCCTACGAGCAGTACTTC. V and J are TRBV9 and TRBJ2-7; D perhaps matches TRBD2 (5 bases). The germline V and J ends were trimmed by 1 base and 0 bases, with 14 bases remaining between them. This CDR3 contains 16 residues. CDR1 is SGDLS, CDR2 YYNGEE, per germline.